This T cell receptor (beta chain) derives from a study of neurological immune-mediated disorders. Overall study results and limits: The expanded clones of different subjects shared no CDR3 amino acid sequences (suggesting private repertoires in all groups). Multiple sclerosis, the disease with the least TCR clonal expansion, fell below healthy controls, whereas HTLV-1-associated myelopathy showed the most.

Time point meaning: longitudinal time-point 2. The authors made cDNA by 5'RACE with 10-nucleotide random UMIs. Per sequencing run, 15-18 subjects together gave over 170 million TCR-beta sequences. MiXCR, run by TCRdb on the 5' RACE reads, gives a single entry per CDR3 protein. The data show some 45,000 distinct CDR3 sequences, roughly 14% seen once. This clonotype has at least ten counts. The antigen is unknown. This CDR3 is 14 amino acids long. Germline V gives CDR1 SEHNR, CDR2 FQNEAQ (reference sequence). The V gene lost 3 bases and the J gene lost 1 base, with 7 bases spanning the gap. The chain has TRBV7-9 and TRBJ1-5; unclear D gene. Sequencing used PBMCs. This receptor was taken from a male donor with HTLV-1-associated myelopathy (HAM/TSP). CDR3 sequence reads: CASSFFDSNQPQHF. The CDR3 nucleotides are TGTGCCAGCAGCTTTTTTGACAGCAATCAGCCCCAGCATTTT.